The T cell receptor (beta chain) under discussion was sequenced for a study of CD8+CD57+ T cells in acquired aplastic anemia. The CDR3 is 15 residues long. The ends were cut back, 5 bases at V and 7 bases at J, with 21 bases in the middle. The germline V gene encodes CDR1 SGHDN and CDR2 FVKESK. Genomic DNA, serving as template, underwent TCR beta VDJ and CDR3 profiling. TCRdb independently ran MiXCR on the reads; one entry per CDR3 protein. Of roughly 420,000 distinct CDR3 sequences listed, 55% to 70% are singletons. The sample comprised sorted CD4+, CD8+, or CD8+CD57+ T cells (not recorded which) from PBMCs. The V and J genes are TRBV14 and TRBJ2-7, with D tentatively TRBD1 (6 bases). This sequence originates from a human donor in good health, serving as a control. The CDR3 sequence: CASSTGTGLSQEQYF. The CDR3 nucleotides read TGTGCCAGCAGCACAGGGACCGGCCTCTCCCAGGAGCAGTACTTC. Complete variable domain (other parts from reference TRBV14 and TRBJ2-7): EAGVTQFPSHSVIEKGQTVTLRCDPISGHDNLYWYRRVMGKEIKFLLHFVKESKQDESGMPNNRFLAERTGGTYSTLKVQPAELEDSGVYFCASSTGTGLSQEQYFGPGTRLTVT.